The 28 T cell receptor beta chains presented below share a single source sample, sequenced in a study of T cells in Graves' hyperthyroidism and ophthalmopathy. Amplified TCR beta CDR3 regions came from RNA transcripts. The TCR CDR3 was amplified in a first-round RT-PCR using the HTBI primer set. TCRdb reprocessed the multiplex PCR reads via MiXCR and lists one record per CDR3 protein. The sample holds more than 40,000 distinct CDR3 sequences, 49% seen once. The sequencing sample was made of peripheral blood or thyroid tissue (not recorded which). The receptors shown here come from a woman aged 45-59 years with Graves' hyperthyroidism.

The chain carries TRBV7-2 and TRBJ2-7; 7 bases match TRBD1. The CDR3 runs 13 residues. From germline, CDR1 is SGHTA and CDR2 FQGNSA. Unmatched junction bases numbered 7, after V lost 6 bases and J lost 5 bases. CDR3 in amino acids: CASSVGQTDEQYF. The CDR3 nucleotides read TGTGCCAGCAGTGTGGGACAGACGGACGAGCAGTACTTC.

This clonotype was seen ten or more times. For the CDR3, the DNA is TGTGCCAGCAGATCCGGGACAGGGATCACCGGGGAGCTGTTTTTT. Residues: CASRSGTGITGELFF. The chain links TRBV7-2 to TRBJ2-2; 9 bases line up with TRBD1. Trimming removed 6 bases from V and 4 bases from J; junction bases left unmatched: 6. From germline, CDR1 is SGHTA and CDR2 FQGNSA. The CDR3 length is 15 residues.

For this clonotype: At one end, the junction sequence differs from germline, possibly due to a read error. The chain couples TRBV20-1 to TRBJ2-7; 9 bases match TRBD2. Germline CDR1 is DFQATT and CDR2 is SNEGSKA (reference sequence). The CDR3 is 18 residues long. CDR3 in DNA: TGCGGTGCTAGGTTGGGACTAGCCTCCCCAGGGACCGCCTACGAGCAGTACTTC. This encodes CGARLGLASPGTAYEQYF.

The chain employs TRBV5-1 and TRBJ1-1, with D unresolved. V was trimmed by 0 bases and J by 6 bases, leaving 3 bases between them. The CDR3 is made up of 11 amino acids. Per germline, CDR1 SGHRS and CDR2 YFSETQ. In DNA form, the CDR3 reads TGCGCCAGCAGCTTGGGCCCTGAAGCTTTCTTT. Translating it yields CASSLGPEAFF.

As regards this clonotype: A single base separates this from a much larger clone, so it may be a read error. V and J are TRBV2 and TRBJ2-5; TRBD1 agrees at 9 bases. Germline V gene data show CDR1 as SNHLY and CDR2 as FYNNEI. CDR3 length: 16 amino acids. CDR3 bases: TGTGCCAGCAGTTCGGGACAGGGAGTGGGGGAAAAGACCCGGTACTTC. Protein product: CASSSGQGVGEKTRYF. The full variable domain, its missing parts supplied by reference TRBV2 and TRBJ2-5, is EPEVTQTPSHQVTQMGQEVILRCVPISNHLYFYWYRQILGQKVEFLVSFYNNEISEKSEIFDDQFSVERPDGSNFTLKIRSTKLEDSAMYFCASSSGQGVGEKTRYFGPGTRLLVL.

This clonotype was seen at least ten times. The V gene is TRBV7-2, the J gene TRBJ1-4, with TRBD1 identical over 8 bases. Germline trimming cut 5 bases from V and 8 bases from J; bases unmatched to any gene: 7. CDR3 length: 14 residues. CDR1 is SGHTA, CDR2 FQGNSA, per germline. The CDR3 coding sequence is TGTGCCAGCAGCCCATGGACAGGGAACGAAAAACTGTTTTTT. Protein product: CASSPWTGNEKLFF.

In this sample, this clonotype turned up many times. The rearrangement uses TRBV13 and TRBJ2-7; the D is unclear. The CDR3 runs 16 residues. Deletions cut 1 base from V and 1 base from J, with 14 bases between. Germline loops: CDR1 PRHDT, CDR2 FYEKMQ (reference sequence). CDR3 coding DNA: TGTGCCAGCAGCTTAGCCTATGGTCTTGGATCCTACGAGCAGTACTTC. It encodes CASSLAYGLGSYEQYF.

This clonotype was seen a few times. The V gene is TRBV7-9, the J gene TRBJ2-7; 9 bases map to TRBD1. The CDR3 runs to 13 residues. V shed 5 bases, J shed 6 bases, and the junction held 5 bases outside the gene matches. Germline V lookup: CDR1 SEHNR, CDR2 FQNEAQ (reference sequence). CDR3 sequence reads: CASSHTTGGEQYF. The CDR3 nucleotides read TGTGCCAGCAGCCATACGACAGGGGGCGAGCAGTACTTC.

The gene calls are TRBV10-2 and TRBJ1-1; D remains ambiguous. Per germline, CDR1 WSHSY and CDR2 SAAADI. V shed 6 bases and J shed 8 bases, with 10 bases lying between them. This CDR3 region has 11 residues. The CDR3 sequence is CASRSEAEAFF. The CDR3 bases are TGCGCCAGCAGGAGCGAGGCGGAAGCTTTCTTT.

This clonotype was seen once. The chain has TRBV13 and TRBJ2-7, with no clear D. Trimming stripped 4 bases from V and 3 bases from J, with 7 bases between. The V gene's germline CDR1 is PRHDT and CDR2 FYEKMQ (reference sequence). This CDR3 has 12 amino acids. This chain's CDR3 is CASSCGRYEQYF. CDR3 sequence (DNA): TGTGCCAGCAGCTGCGGTCGCTACGAGCAGTACTTC.

This clonotype was seen just once. The rearrangement joins TRBV7-2 to TRBJ1-1; unclear D gene. This CDR3 region has 12 residues. The germline V gene encodes CDR1 SGHTA and CDR2 FQGNSA. Between the trimmed V and J ends, which lost 2 bases and 10 bases, there was a span of 11 bases. The chain's CDR3 is CASSLREDRAFF. CDR3 sequence (DNA): TGTGCCAGCAGCTTAAGAGAAGATCGAGCTTTCTTT.

This clonotype was observed many times. This rearrangement joins TRBV7-2 to TRBJ2-3; a weak D match, TRBD2 (6 bases). This CDR3 spans 15 amino acids. Germline assignment: CDR1 SGHTA and CDR2 FQGNSA. Trimming pared 0 bases from V and 3 bases from J, leaving 10 bases between. CDR3 residues: CASSLALARTDTQYF. As DNA, the CDR3 is TGTGCCAGCAGCTTAGCCCTAGCGAGGACAGATACGCAGTATTTT.

By share, this clonotype counts as medium-sized. The chain links TRBV7-9 to TRBJ2-7; the D is unclear. V lost 5 bases, J lost 0 bases, and 23 bases lay in between. The length of the CDR3 is 18 residues. The V gene's germline CDR1 is SEHNR and CDR2 FQNEAQ (reference sequence). The DNA for the CDR3 is TGTGCCAGCAGCCCACGAAAGACCCATACAACATCCTCCTACGAGCAGTACTTC. It specifies CASSPRKTHTTSSYEQYF.

The V gene is TRBV24-1, the J gene TRBJ1-2; 10 bases are a match to TRBD1. J was trimmed by 9 bases and V by 4 bases; bases with no gene match: 1. There are 12 residues in the CDR3. The germline V gene has CDR1 KGHDR and CDR2 SFDVKD. The DNA of the CDR3 is TGTGCCACCAGTGAGGGACAGGGGCGCTACACCTTC. It encodes CATSEGQGRYTF.

This clonotype was recorded at least ten times. The V gene is TRBV7-8, the J gene TRBJ2-3; 7 nucleotides agree with TRBD1. V was clipped by 5 bases and J by 2 bases; unmatched bases: 13. Germline V gene lookup returns CDR1 SGHVS and CDR2 FQNEAQ. The CDR3 extends over 17 amino acids. CDR3 residues: CASSPGGAGRITDTQYF. In nucleotides, the CDR3 is TGTGCCAGCAGCCCAGGGGGTGCAGGTCGGATCACAGATACGCAGTATTTT.

The chain is built from TRBV20-1 and TRBJ2-2, with D perhaps assigned TRBD1 or TRBD2 (6 bases each). Germline CDR1 DFQATT, CDR2 SNEGSKA (reference sequence). Trimming cost V 8 bases and J 6 bases, with 13 bases left between them. There are 12 residues in the CDR3. The CDR3 spells CSTEGGPGELFF. The CDR3 DNA sequence: TGCAGTACGGAGGGGGGTCCCGGGGAGCTGTTTTTT.

Points on this clonotype: A read error is possible here, since a much larger clone lies one base away. V usage is TRBV25-1 and J usage is TRBJ1-1; D unclear. There are 16 residues in the CDR3. Germline-derived CDR1 and CDR2 are MGHDK and SYGVNS. DNA for the CDR3: TGTGCCAGCAGTTACGCGGCAGGCCAAAGAGAAACTGAAGCTCTCTTT. This codes for CASSYAAGQRETEALF.

Ten or more counts support this clonotype. V is TRBV6-5 and J is TRBJ1-2; D call uncertain. This CDR3 spans 13 amino acids. The V gene's germline CDR1 is MNHEY and CDR2 SVGAGI. Deletions cut 6 bases from V and 0 bases from J, with 8 bases between. The CDR3 DNA is TGTGCCAGCAGCCTGGGAGCTAACTATGGCTACACCTTC. Protein: CASSLGANYGYTF.

J is TRBJ2-5 and V is TRBV20-1; 12 nucleotides match TRBD2. Germline CDR1 is DFQATT and CDR2 is SNEGSKA (reference sequence). The CDR3 is 14 amino acids. V was clipped by 7 bases and J by 5 bases; unmatched bases: 8. The CDR3 region has the DNA TGCAGTGTCCAGACTAGCGGGAGTTGGGAGACCCAGTACTTC. Its protein product is CSVQTSGSWETQYF.

In this sample, this clonotype turned up once. The CDR3, as DNA: TGCAGTGCTAGAAGGACTAGCGGGACCTACGAGCAGTACTTC. It specifies CSARRTSGTYEQYF. The J gene is TRBJ2-7, the V gene TRBV20-1; 12 bases line up with TRBD2. The CDR3 totals 14 residues. Germline assignment: CDR1 DFQATT and CDR2 SNEGSKA (reference sequence). Trimming took 2 bases from V and 2 from J; bases not matched to a gene: 1.

This chain uses TRBV19 with TRBJ1-1; possible D gene TRBD1, 5 bases. This CDR3 region has 18 residues. Germline CDR1 reads LNHDA; CDR2 reads SQIVND (reference sequence). V lost 6 bases and J lost 1, with 24 bases in between. The DNA of the CDR3 is TGTGCCAGTAGATACCCCGGGGACGGCCTTGTAAAGAACACTGAAGCTTTCTTT. Translation gives CASRYPGDGLVKNTEAFF.

This clonotype was seen once. This may arise from a read error, as a much more abundant clone is one base away. The CDR3 carries no conserved terminal phenylalanine or tryptophan, so it likely arises from a read error. The rearrangement joins TRBV5-5 to TRBJ2-3; 11 bases are shared with TRBD2. This CDR3 has 15 amino acids. Looked up from germline, CDR1 is SGHKS and CDR2 is YYEKEE (reference sequence). Trimming cost V 2 bases and J 4 bases; bases outside gene matches: 3. Written as DNA, the CDR3 is TGTGCCAGCAGCTTCACTAGCGGGAGTCCAGATACGCAGTATTGT. Translation gives CASSFTSGSPDTQYC.

This clonotype has a count of ten or more. The gene calls are TRBV12-3 or TRBV12-4 and TRBJ1-5; D gene uncertain. The CDR3 is made up of 12 amino acids. V lost 11 bases and J 6 bases, leaving 14 bases between the germline ends. The CDR3 loop reads CASRAGSQPQHF. Here the CDR3 DNA reads TGTGCCTCCCGAGCGGGTAGTCAGCCCCAGCATTTT.

This clonotype came up many times. The genes are TRBV9 and TRBJ1-1; D is uncertain. Trimming took 4 bases from V and 2 from J, leaving 18 bases between them. Germline loops: CDR1 SGDLS, CDR2 YYNGEE. This CDR3 region has 16 residues. CDR3 coding DNA: TGTGCCAGCAGCCCCCGGAGTGGGTTTGGCAACACTGAAGCTTTCTTT. Its protein is CASSPRSGFGNTEAFF.

The chain carries TRBV29-1 and TRBJ2-6; D gene ambiguous. Germline values: CDR1 SQVTM, CDR2 ANQGSEA. V gave up 3 bases and J gave up 4 bases, with 1 base separating them. This CDR3 is 11 amino acids long. CDR3 in DNA: TGCAGCGTTGAGGGGGCCAACGTCCTGACTTTC. This codes for CSVEGANVLTF.

This chain links TRBV10-3 with TRBJ1-1, with D possibly TRBD1 on 5 matching bases. This CDR3 has 16 residues. Germline V lookup: CDR1 ENHRY, CDR2 SYGVKD. Trimming took 2 bases from V and 3 from J, leaving 16 bases between them. The CDR3 DNA is TGTGCCATCAGTGAGAGGCCAGGGTATCGAGACACTGAAGCTTTCTTT. Protein sequence: CAISERPGYRDTEAFF.

This clonotype occurred once. This CDR3 fails to terminate in the conserved phenylalanine or tryptophan, so it likely reflects a read error. The limits of the CDR3 on the DNA are not certain, so only TCRdb's listed CDR3 is given. CDR3 region: CASSPRLAGYSY. The rearrangement joins TRBV7-9 to TRBJ1-2. CDR1 and CDR2 (germline): SEHNR, FQNEAQ (reference sequence). The CDR3 length equals 12 residues, ends included.

This clonotype was detected a few times. The chain has TRBV9 and TRBJ2-1; D gene ambiguous. V lost 3 bases, J lost 6 bases, and 19 bases lay in between. Looked up from germline, CDR1 is SGDLS and CDR2 is YYNGEE. This CDR3 is built from 16 residues. The DNA of the CDR3 is TGTGCCAGCAGCGAACGGACCGCCGTCACAGCCAATGAGCAGTTCTTC. This encodes CASSERTAVTANEQFF.